This TCR beta chain was observed in a study of cytomegalovirus exposure and HLA in healthy donors. On the study more broadly: A preliminary data release comprised 91 million or so unique TCRs obtained from HLA-typed donors.

The PCR made use of 60 Vbeta and 13 Jbeta primers. Original data processing: There were around 80 million unique TCR beta chains by a later count, and approximately 11 million of them were shared. Sequencing used immunoSEQ multiplex PCR; TCRdb keeps in-frame clones, though not all of them. The V and J calls and clone size come from that table; D and trimming were worked out from the DNA. The sample table includes 200,000 to 250,000 clones. V shed 2 bases and J 6 bases; nucleotides not matched to a gene: 12. This CDR3 has 16 residues. The germline gives CDR1 LNHNV, CDR2 YYDKDF (reference sequence). This chain connects TRBV15 to TRBJ2-7, with 8 nucleotides matching TRBD1. This clonotype was obtained from a woman in her 30s in good health and CMV-seropositive. Sequencing was done on a sample of PBMCs. This CDR3 is CATSRSQGRGLGEQYF. CDR3 nucleotide sequence: TGTGCCACCAGCAGATCCCAGGGCAGGGGGCTAGGCGAGCAGTACTTC.